A selection of T cell receptor beta chains follows, all from one sample in a study. Using its own MiXCR run on the 5' RACE reads, TCRdb lists one record per CDR3 protein. The sample shows 52,000 or so distinct CDR3 sequences, less than 25% of them seen only once. The sequencing sample was made of tumor-infiltrating Tregs sorted from the breast tumor. These TCRs come from a female donor with breast cancer. Both conserved end residues are part of each CDR3. D genes are given only for firm matches. Expanded clones are given a class, and other clones once, few, many or no size at all.

>TRBV9|TRBJ1-1|.|medium-sized
CASSPLTGVNTEAFF
TGTGCCAGCAGCCCATTGACAGGCGTCAACACTGAAGCTTTCTTT
>TRBV20-1|TRBJ1-5|.|many
CSALYPGTENQPQHF
TGCAGTGCCCTCTACCCCGGGACCGAAAATCAGCCCCAGCATTTT
>TRBV7-9|TRBJ2-7|.|.
CASREDTYEQYF
TGTGCCAGCAGAGAGGACACCTACGAGCAGTACTTC
>TRBV6-1|TRBJ1-5|TRBD1|.
CASRGTGLGNQPQHF
TGTGCCAGCAGGGGGACAGGGCTGGGCAATCAGCCCCAGCATTTT
>TRBV12-3/TRBV12-4|TRBJ1-5|.|.
CASSKEQGNQPQHF
TGTGCCAGCAGTAAGGAGCAGGGCAATCAGCCCCAGCATTTT
>TRBV5-1|TRBJ2-7|.|.
CASSLGGNYEQYF
TGCGCCAGCAGCTTGGGCGGGAATTACGAGCAGTACTTC
>TRBV4-3|TRBJ1-2|.|many
CASSHSGWGGDYGYTF
TGCGCCAGCAGCCATTCCGGTTGGGGGGGCGACTATGGCTACACCTTC
>TRBV6-1|TRBJ2-3|.|.
CASNLDPSTDTQYF
TGTGCCAGCAATTTAGACCCTAGCACAGATACGCAGTATTTT
>TRBV3-1|TRBJ1-2|.|.
CASGQGGGSGGYTF
TGTGCCAGCGGCCAAGGAGGAGGGAGTGGTGGCTACACCTTC
>TRBV4-1|TRBJ1-2|.|few
CASSDHSKGIYGYTF
TGCGCCAGCAGCGACCACTCGAAGGGGATCTATGGCTACACCTTC
>TRBV20-1|TRBJ1-5|.|.
CSATKGNTNQPQHF
TGCAGTGCTACAAAGGGAAACACAAATCAGCCCCAGCATTTT
>TRBV15|TRBJ2-5|TRBD2|.
CATSRPLAGQETQYF
TGTGCCACCAGCAGACCTCTAGCGGGGCAAGAGACCCAGTACTTC
>TRBV6-2/TRBV6-3|TRBJ2-1|TRBD2|many
CAIRLAGGKSEQFF
TGTGCCATCCGACTAGCGGGAGGGAAAAGTGAGCAGTTCTTC
>TRBV20-1|TRBJ2-7|TRBD2|few
CSATGRLAGSHEQYF
TGCAGTGCTACTGGACGACTAGCGGGATCGCACGAGCAGTACTTC
>TRBV28|TRBJ1-4|.|.
CASSLSAVNEKLFF
TGTGCCAGCAGTTTATCTGCTGTTAATGAAAAACTGTTTTTT
>TRBV6-1|TRBJ1-1|.|few
CASSDQGRSTEAFF
TGTGCCAGCAGTGACCAGGGTAGGAGCACTGAAGCTTTCTTT
>TRBV7-2|TRBJ2-3|TRBD2|few
CASSLTSGSPDTQYF
TGTGCCAGCAGCTTGACTAGCGGGAGCCCAGATACGCAGTATTTT
>TRBV5-1|TRBJ1-3|TRBD1|few
CASSLMGQASGNTIYF
TGCGCCAGCAGCTTGATGGGACAGGCCTCTGGAAACACCATATATTTT